This passage covers 23 T cell receptor beta chains from one sample sequenced in a study of tumor and adjacent non-tumor tissue in lung cancer. Three rounds of nested PCR, following a modified ARM-PCR protocol, produced the TCRbeta library. TCRdb used MiXCR to reprocess the multiplex PCR reads, holding one entry per CDR3 protein. The sample yields more than 85,000 distinct CDR3 sequences, 75% to 90% seen once. The template was RNA from unsorted bulk tissue. Source material: lung tumor tissue. These receptors were taken from a man between 65 and 85 years old with non-small cell lung cancer.

A word on this clonotype: A much more abundant neighbour one base away suggests this may be a read error. The chain employs TRBV18 and TRBJ2-4; perhaps TRBD1 as D (6 bases). CDR1 is KGHSH and CDR2 is LQKENI in the germline V gene. This CDR3 is built from 17 residues. The CDR3 here is CARSPSSGAGAKNIQYF. The CDR3 nucleotides read TGTGCCAGGTCACCATCTTCAGGGGCAGGGGCCAAAAACATTCAGTACTTC.

The chain has TRBV5-4 and TRBJ2-5; D is unresolved. Germline CDR1 reads SGHNT; CDR2 reads YYREEE (reference sequence). This CDR3 is 14 amino acids long. With 4 bases removed from V and 7 bases from J, the gap between germline ends came to 17 bases. The CDR3 loop reads CASSLGSTVGTQYF. DNA for the CDR3: TGTGCCAGCAGCCTGGGTAGTACTGTTGGGACCCAGTACTTC.

This chain joins TRBV7-6 and TRBJ1-1; D remains ambiguous. CDR3 size: 14 residues. The germline V gene encodes CDR1 SGHVS and CDR2 FNYEAQ. Trimming cost V 5 bases and J 0 bases, with 10 bases left between them. The CDR3 nucleotides are TGTGCCAGCAGCCCTAGCCACATGAACACTGAAGCTTTCTTT. It yields the protein CASSPSHMNTEAFF.

Concerning this clonotype itself: The germline gene is not matched at one end of the junction; a read error may be the cause. The V call is TRBV4-1, the J call TRBJ1-2; the D is unclear. The CDR3 extends over 15 amino acids. In germline, CDR1 is MGHRA, CDR2 YSYEKL. CDR3 protein: CARSQEQQTNYGYSF. CDR3 sequence (DNA): TGCGCCAGGAGCCAAGAACAACAGACTAACTATGGCTACTCCTTC.

To note about this clonotype: The junction differs from germline at one of its ends, possibly a read error. This chain links TRBV6-5 with TRBJ1-2; 9 bases align to TRBD1. Germline CDR1 is MNHEY and CDR2 is SVGAGI. There are 16 residues in the CDR3. The CDR3 nucleotides read TGTGCCAGCGGTTACTCCGGGACAGGGCAGCTGAGTGGCTATACCTTC. Its translation: CASGYSGTGQLSGYTF.

On this clonotype: One end of the junction varies from germline; a read error may be responsible. The V and J genes are TRBV11-2 and TRBJ2-2, with TRBD2 as a possible D gene (5 bases). The germline V gene has CDR1 SGHAT and CDR2 FQNNGV. The length of the CDR3 is 13 residues. The CDR3 sequence is CASSLVGTGKLFF. CDR3 nucleotides: TGTGCAAGCAGCTTGGTCGGCACCGGGAAGCTGTTTTTT.

Notes on this clonotype: Here the CDR3 omits its conserved ending phenylalanine or tryptophan, so a read error is the likely source. The DNA is omitted, as the CDR3 cannot be located on it reliably, and the CDR3 follows TCRdb's listing. The chain recombines TRBV29-1 with TRBJ2-5; the table's D call TRBD2 went unverified against the DNA. Germline CDR1 SQVTM, CDR2 ANQGSEA. The CDR3 spans 16 residues, counting both ends. The chain's CDR3 is CSTKSYLQIGQETQYL.

As concerns this clonotype: It is unclear where the CDR3 begins or ends on the DNA, so no DNA is shown, and the CDR3 is as TCRdb lists it. The chain links TRBV29-1 to TRBJ2-2; TRBD2, the table's D call, was not compared with the DNA. Germline CDR1 and CDR2: SQVTM and ANQGSEA. A total of 13 residues make up the CDR3, ends included. The CDR3 sequence: CSADVAGGTAELF.

The V call is TRBV6-6, the J call TRBJ2-7, with TRBD1 matching over 7 bases. The CDR3 runs to 16 residues. V dropped 4 bases and J dropped 4; count of bases not matched to a gene: 13. Germline lookup yields CDR1 MNHNY and CDR2 SVGAGI (reference sequence). Here the CDR3 DNA reads TGTGCCAGCAGTTGCTCGGTGGGACAGCCCTCTTACGAGCAGTACTTC. Protein sequence: CASSCSVGQPSYEQYF.

Of note for this clonotype: One end of the junction does not line up with germline, which may come from a read error. The V call is TRBV11-2, the J call TRBJ2-7; possibly TRBD1 or TRBD2 for D (5 bases each). Germline V gives CDR1 SGHAT, CDR2 FQNNGV. There are 15 residues in the CDR3. CDR3: CVSSLDHGAPYEQYF. CDR3 DNA: TGTGTCAGCAGCTTAGATCACGGGGCCCCCTACGAACAGTACTTC. The whole variable domain, remainder taken from reference TRBV11-2 and TRBJ2-7, is EAGVAQSPRYKIIEKRQSVAFWCNPISGHATLYWYQQILGQGPKLLIQFQNNGVVDDSQLPKDRFSAERLKGVDSTLKIQPAKLEDSAVYLCVSSLDHGAPYEQYFGPGTRLTVT.

Comment on this clonotype: The germline gene is not matched at one end of the junction; a read error may be the cause. The rearrangement uses TRBV20-1 and TRBJ2-7; D possibly corresponds to TRBD2 (6 bases). CDR1 and CDR2 from the germline V gene are DFQATT and SNEGSKA (reference sequence). The CDR3 runs 15 residues. The DNA for the CDR3 is TGCAGTTCTAGACATGGGGGGATAGACACCTACGAGCAGTACTTC. Its protein is CSSRHGGIDTYEQYF.

As for this clonotype: One end of the junction fails to match germline, which may point to a read error. CDR3 region: CASSEESRQIYEQYF. CDR3 coding DNA: TGCGCCAGCAGCGAAGAAAGTCGACAGATCTACGAGCAGTACTTC. The genes are TRBV4-1 and TRBJ2-7, with D possibly TRBD1 on 5 matching bases. Germline CDR1 is MGHRA and CDR2 is YSYEKL. This CDR3 contains 15 residues.

This clonotype was observed once. At one end the junction does not follow the germline gene, possibly because of a read error. The gene calls are TRBV5-4 and TRBJ2-3; the D gene is possibly TRBD2 (7 bases). Germline V CDR1 and CDR2: SGHNT, YYREEE (reference sequence). This CDR3 comprises 15 residues. As DNA, the CDR3 is TGTGCTAGCAGCTGGTGGGGGGGCCGGGCAGATACGCGGTATTTT. Protein: CASSWWGGRADTRYF.

As concerns this clonotype: A much bigger clone sits one base away, suggesting this may be a read error. This chain connects TRBV6-6 to TRBJ1-2, with TRBD1 as a possible D gene (5 bases). The CDR3 consists of 15 residues. Germline CDR1 is MNHNY and CDR2 is SVGAGI (reference sequence). V was shortened by 6 bases and J by 6 bases, with 20 bases between the two germline ends. In nucleotides, the CDR3 is TGTGCCAGCAGACCCGGACGGACATCCATAGATGGCTACACCTTC. Its translation is CASRPGRTSIDGYTF.

This clonotype occurred once. A much larger clone differs from this one at a single base, so this may be a read error. The chain has TRBV10-3 and TRBJ1-1; D is undetermined. The CDR3 sequence is 15 residues long. Germline assignment: CDR1 ENHRY and CDR2 SYGVKD. V lost 3 bases and J lost 0, with 11 bases in between. The CDR3, as DNA: TGTGCCATCAGTGATATTAGGGTAATGAACACTGAAGCTTTCTTT. This encodes CAISDIRVMNTEAFF.

On this clonotype itself: One base away lies a much larger clone, so this may be a sequencing read error. The chain recombines TRBV28 with TRBJ1-2; no clear D gene. CDR3 length: 14 residues. Deletions cut 2 bases from V and 4 bases from J, with 11 bases between. From germline, CDR1 is MDHEN and CDR2 SYDVKM. The CDR3 protein is CASSLTAGSYGYTF. DNA for the CDR3: TGTGCCAGCAGTTTAACAGCCGGCAGCTATGGCTACACCTTC.

As concerns this clonotype: An end of the junction differs from the germline gene, which may be a read error. The rearrangement uses TRBV5-1 and TRBJ1-1, with D perhaps matching TRBD1 (5 bases). The CDR3 runs to 16 residues. Germline V gene sequence: CDR1 SGHRS, CDR2 YFSETQ. CDR3 DNA sequence: TGCGCCAGTAGCTTGGGACCTCGGGAAATGAACAGTGAAGCTTTCTTT. The encoded protein is CASSLGPREMNSEAFF.

With regard to this clonotype: The conserved final phenylalanine or tryptophan is absent from the CDR3, which likely points to a read error. The V call is TRBV12-3 or TRBV12-4, the J call TRBJ2-5, with D possibly matching TRBD2 (5 bases). The CDR3 has 15 amino acids. V was trimmed by 6 bases and J by 5 bases, leaving 19 bases between them. The CDR3 nucleotides are TGTGCCAGCAGCGGGCTAACGGGAATGGTGGAGACCCAGTACTAC. Translating it yields CASSGLTGMVETQYY.

Of note for this clonotype: One end of the junction does not line up with germline, which may come from a read error. This chain links TRBV5-4 with TRBJ2-5, with D maybe TRBD2 (5 bases). This CDR3 contains 14 residues. Germline V gene sequence: CDR1 SGHNT, CDR2 YYREEE (reference sequence). CDR3 sequence (DNA): TGTGCCAGCGGCTTGAGTCGGGGTCAAGGGACCCAGTACTTC. Its translation: CASGLSRGQGTQYF. The complete variable domain, with remaining parts taken from reference TRBV5-4 and TRBJ2-5, reads ETGVTQSPTHLIKTRGQQVTLRCSSQSGHNTVSWYQQALGQGPQFIFQYYREEENGRGNFPPRFSGLQFPNYSSELNVNALELDDSALYLCASGLSRGQGTQYFGPGTRLLVL.

This clonotype showed up many times. This sequence joins TRBV5-5 and TRBJ2-5; D gene unclear. CDR3 length equals 15 residues. Germline V gives CDR1 SGHKS, CDR2 YYEKEE (reference sequence). Deletions cut 1 base from V and 4 bases from J, with 14 bases between. The CDR3 coding sequence is TGTGCCAGCAGCTTGACGGTAGGGATAGGAGAGACCCAGTACTTC. As protein: CASSLTVGIGETQYF. The entire variable domain, with the rest obtained from reference TRBV5-5 and TRBJ2-5, is as follows: DAGVTQSPTHLIKTRGQQVTLRCSPISGHKSVSWYQQVLGQGPQFIFQYYEKEERGRGNFPDRFSARQFPNYSSELNVNALLLGDSALYLCASSLTVGIGETQYFGPGTRLLVL.

To note about this clonotype: A read error may account for a junction end that differs from germline. This chain joins TRBV11-3 and TRBJ2-3; D is unresolved. The germline gives CDR1 SGHNT, CDR2 YENEEA. The CDR3 spans 15 residues. In DNA form, the CDR3 reads TGTGCCAGGACACGTCGGGTAGTAAGCACAGATACACAGTATTTT. Protein: CARTRRVVSTDTQYF. The full variable domain, rest sourced from reference TRBV11-3 and TRBJ2-3, is EAGVVQSPRYKIIEKKQPVAFWCNPISGHNTLYWYLQNLGQGPELLIRYENEEAVDDSQLPKDRFSAERLKGVDSTLKIQPAELGDSAVYLCARTRRVVSTDTQYFGPGTRLTVL.

Regarding this clonotype: One base away lies a much larger clone, so this may be a sequencing read error. The V gene is TRBV7-9, the J gene TRBJ1-1, with 9 bases identical to TRBD1. This CDR3 spans 16 amino acids. The trim removed 5 bases at V and 0 bases at J, leaving 7 bases unmatched. The germline V gene encodes CDR1 SEHNR and CDR2 FQNEAQ (reference sequence). CDR3 residues: CASSQRDRDLNTEAFF. The CDR3 nucleotides read TGTGCCAGCAGCCAGAGGGACAGGGACCTGAACACTGAAGCTTTCTTT.

This chain links TRBV4-1 with TRBJ2-3; D remains unclear. The CDR3 extends over 18 amino acids. Germline assignment: CDR1 MGHRA and CDR2 YSYEKL. V dropped 0 bases and J dropped 0 bases, with 16 bases sitting between them. The CDR3 here is CASSQEFGTDVSTDTQYF. As DNA, the CDR3 is TGCGCCAGCAGCCAAGAATTTGGCACCGACGTAAGCACAGATACGCAGTATTTT.